A selection of T cell receptor beta chains follows, all from one sample in a study of blood T cells in healthy people across ages. MiXCR, applied by TCRdb to the 5' RACE reads, yields one record per CDR3 protein. The sample contains 1 million to 1.2 million distinct CDR3 sequences, roughly two fifths of which appear only once. Input material: blood. The source of these receptors is a man between 18 and 29 years old in good health. Both conserved end residues are part of each CDR3. The D gene is left open where the match is weak. Clone size is stated in some rows and not others, as once, few, many or a class when expanded.

V	J	D	size	CDR3	DNA
TRBV12-3/TRBV12-4	TRBJ1-1	.	.	CASSQTGRGTEAFF	TGTGCCAGCAGCCAGACAGGTCGGGGCACTGAAGCTTTCTTT
TRBV7-2	TRBJ1-2	TRBD1	many	CASSRDRGGYGYTF	TGTGCCAGCAGCCGCGACAGGGGAGGCTATGGCTACACCTTC
TRBV6-1	TRBJ2-3	.	.	CASNPLGGPSTDTQYF	TGTGCCAGCAATCCCCTGGGGGGTCCTAGCACAGATACGCAGTATTTT
TRBV7-2	TRBJ1-5	.	.	CAMGDGNQPQHF	TGTGCCATGGGTGATGGCAATCAGCCCCAGCATTTT
TRBV4-1	TRBJ1-5	.	.	CASSLYTNQPQHF	TGCGCCAGCAGCCTTTACACTAATCAGCCCCAGCATTTT
TRBV29-1	TRBJ1-1	.	many	CSVRGTEAFF	TGCAGCGTTAGGGGCACTGAAGCTTTCTTT
TRBV12-3/TRBV12-4	TRBJ1-2	TRBD1	few	CASSLGPRGPYGYTF	TGTGCCAGCAGTTTGGGGCCAAGGGGGCCCTATGGCTACACCTTC
TRBV2	TRBJ2-7	.	few	CASASYNEQYF	TGTGCCAGCGCCTCCTACAATGAGCAGTACTTC
TRBV6-2/TRBV6-3	TRBJ1-1	TRBD1	once	CASSYAGTGVGTEAFF	TGTGCCAGCAGCTACGCCGGGACAGGGGTGGGCACTGAAGCTTTCTTT
TRBV6-5	TRBJ2-3	.	.	CASSTTRSPTDTQYF	TGTGCCAGCAGTACTACACGGTCACCCACAGATACGCAGTATTTT
TRBV6-6	TRBJ1-5	.	.	CASSTRPQHF	TGTGCCAGCAGCACCCGCCCCCAGCATTTT
TRBV6-2/TRBV6-3	TRBJ1-1	.	.	CASIQPKRRVHTEAFF	TGTGCCAGCATTCAACCTAAACGGAGGGTCCACACTGAGGCTTTCTTT
TRBV7-2	TRBJ2-1	TRBD1	.	CASSLVGTEDSYNEQFF	TGTGCCAGCAGCTTAGTTGGGACAGAGGACTCCTACAATGAGCAGTTCTTC
TRBV6-6	TRBJ2-3	TRBD1	few	CASRPLKQGADTDTQYF	TGTGCCAGCAGACCCTTGAAACAGGGGGCGGACACAGATACGCAGTATTTT
TRBV19	TRBJ1-2	.	.	CASSGQDGYIF	TGTGCCAGTAGTGGTCAGGATGGCTACATCTTC
TRBV9	TRBJ1-1	.	few	CASSSQAHTEAFF	TGTGCCAGCAGCTCACAGGCGCACACTGAAGCTTTCTTT
TRBV12-3/TRBV12-4	TRBJ2-7	TRBD2	few	CASSLVAGGDNEQYF	TGTGCCAGCAGTTTAGTTGCGGGGGGCGACAATGAGCAGTACTTC
TRBV29-1	TRBJ1-5	.	.	CSVGWSADQPQHF	TGCAGCGTTGGTTGGTCAGCTGATCAGCCCCAGCATTTT
TRBV10-3	TRBJ1-4	.	many	CAISETNEKLFF	TGTGCCATCAGTGAGACTAATGAAAAACTGTTTTTT
TRBV7-3	TRBJ2-3	.	once	CASSLIRVGTDTQYF	TGTGCCAGCAGCTTAATCAGGGTCGGTACAGATACGCAGTATTTT
TRBV18	TRBJ1-2	.	few	CASSSGIFYGYTF	TGTGCCAGCTCTTCGGGGATTTTCTATGGCTACACCTTC
TRBV27	TRBJ2-3	.	.	CASSRYRDTDTQYF	TGTGCCAGCAGTCGCTACCGAGACACAGATACGCAGTATTTT
TRBV30	TRBJ2-7	.	.	CAWSATGYEQYF	TGTGCCTGGAGCGCAACTGGCTACGAGCAGTACTTC
TRBV7-9	TRBJ2-2	TRBD1	.	CASSLNGQGTGELFF	TGTGCCAGCAGCTTAAACGGACAGGGAACCGGGGAGCTGTTTTTT
TRBV6-2/TRBV6-3	TRBJ2-7	TRBD1	.	CASSFPGTETSYEQYF	TGTGCCAGCAGTTTTCCCGGGACAGAGACTTCCTACGAGCAGTACTTC
TRBV6-2/TRBV6-3	TRBJ1-2	TRBD1	.	CASSYSTGWSYGCTF	TGTGCCAGCAGTTACTCGACAGGGTGGAGCTATGGCTGCACCTTC
TRBV7-2	TRBJ2-2	TRBD1	.	CASSPTGEWYGELFF	TGTGCCAGCAGCCCTACAGGGGAGTGGTACGGGGAGCTGTTTTTC
TRBV6-6	TRBJ1-1	.	.	CASCYSPRDTEAFF	TGTGCCAGCTGTTACTCCCCCCGGGACACTGAAGCTTTCTTT
TRBV7-6	TRBJ1-2	.	.	CASSLLAGRSTANYGYTF	TGTGCCAGCAGCTTATTGGCAGGGAGGTCCACAGCTAACTATGGCTACACCTTC
TRBV4-1	TRBJ1-5	.	few	CASSQVPQTVSGNQPQHF	TGCGCCAGCAGCCAAGTTCCCCAGACCGTATCAGGCAATCAGCCCCAGCATTTT
TRBV20-1	TRBJ1-2	.	few	CSASSGVFGYTF	TGCAGTGCTAGTAGTGGGGTTTTTGGCTACACCTTC
TRBV28	TRBJ2-3	.	.	CASSPWTASSTDTQYF	TGTGCCAGCAGTCCCTGGACAGCCTCTAGCACAGATACGCAGTATTTT
TRBV4-3	TRBJ1-1	.	few	CASSRSGELMNTEAFF	TGCGCCAGCAGCAGATCTGGGGAACTCATGAACACTGAAGCTTTCTTT
TRBV20-1	TRBJ1-4	.	few	CSASRGGWNEKLFF	TGCAGTGCTAGTAGGGGCGGATGGAATGAAAAACTGTTTTTT
TRBV20-1	TRBJ2-7	.	.	CSARSGQIAYEQYF	TGCAGTGCTAGATCCGGACAGATAGCCTACGAGCAGTACTTC
TRBV7-2	TRBJ2-7	.	.	CASSSGTILYNEQYF	TGTGCCAGCAGCTCCGGGACAATCCTCTACAATGAGCAGTACTTC
TRBV3-1	TRBJ1-1	TRBD1	.	CASSPWDRKPLMNTEAFF	TGTGCCAGCAGCCCCTGGGACAGGAAACCTTTAATGAACACTGAAGCTTTCTTT
TRBV4-3	TRBJ1-6	TRBD1	.	CASSQGVPGQGQRSPLHF	TGCGCCAGCAGCCAAGGGGTCCCGGGACAGGGACAGCGTTCACCCCTCCACTTT
TRBV12-3/TRBV12-4	TRBJ1-2	TRBD1	.	CASSLSGGRAYGYTF	TGTGCCAGCAGTTTGTCAGGGGGTAGAGCCTATGGCTACACCTTC
TRBV6-5	TRBJ2-6	.	few	CASSYSRSGANVLTF	TGTGCCAGCAGTTACTCCAGGTCTGGGGCCAACGTCCTGACTTTC
TRBV12-3/TRBV12-4	TRBJ2-2	.	.	CASRNSRSMNTGELFF	TGTGCCAGCAGGAATTCCAGGTCCATGAACACCGGGGAGCTGTTTTTT
TRBV9	TRBJ1-4	.	few	CASSKTGTNEKLFF	TGTGCCAGCAGCAAAACAGGGACTAATGAAAAACTGTTTTTT
TRBV2	TRBJ2-1	.	.	CASSESRKYNEQFF	TGTGCCAGCAGTGAGTCCAGAAAGTACAATGAGCAGTTCTTC
TRBV7-9	TRBJ1-1	.	many	CASSPTRNTEAFF	TGTGCCAGCAGCCCTACGCGGAACACTGAAGCTTTCTTT
TRBV3-1	TRBJ1-1	.	few	CASSLFDKNTEAFF	TGTGCCAGCAGCCTCTTTGACAAGAACACTGAAGCTTTCTTT
TRBV7-9	TRBJ2-7	.	.	CASSLPLTYEQYF	TGTGCCAGCAGCTTACCCCTAACCTACGAGCAGTACTTC
TRBV7-2	TRBJ1-4	.	.	CASSLAGALDYEKLFF	TGTGCCAGCAGCTTAGCGGGAGCCCTGGATTACGAAAAACTGTTTTTT
TRBV29-1	TRBJ1-4	.	few	CSVGAEGNEKLFF	TGCAGCGTTGGGGCGGAGGGCAATGAAAAACTGTTTTTT